This T cell receptor beta chain was captured by sequencing in a study of blood T cell repertoires in COVID-19. About the research overall: The analysed material was cDNA or gDNA that came from T cells, B-cell-depleted T cells, or PBMCs.

This table comes from immunoSEQ multiplex PCR, and its TCRdb copy is limited to in-frame clones, with some not included. The repertoire includes 55,000 to 85,000 clones, 81% of them detected once, and more than 0.7% sits in the top ten. Losses at the gene ends were 4 bases for V and 6 bases for J; bases not matched to a gene: 10. Looked up from germline, CDR1 is SGHVS and CDR2 is FQNEAQ. The CDR3 totals 16 residues. The V call is TRBV7-8, the J call TRBJ2-5; 11 bases match TRBD1. Sequencing used peripheral blood. This TCR was recovered from a woman in her 70s with acute or convalescent COVID-19. The CDR3 DNA reads as TGTGCCAGCAGCTCCGAACCGGGACAGGGGGTGCAGACCCAGTACTTC. It codes for CASSSEPGQGVQTQYF.